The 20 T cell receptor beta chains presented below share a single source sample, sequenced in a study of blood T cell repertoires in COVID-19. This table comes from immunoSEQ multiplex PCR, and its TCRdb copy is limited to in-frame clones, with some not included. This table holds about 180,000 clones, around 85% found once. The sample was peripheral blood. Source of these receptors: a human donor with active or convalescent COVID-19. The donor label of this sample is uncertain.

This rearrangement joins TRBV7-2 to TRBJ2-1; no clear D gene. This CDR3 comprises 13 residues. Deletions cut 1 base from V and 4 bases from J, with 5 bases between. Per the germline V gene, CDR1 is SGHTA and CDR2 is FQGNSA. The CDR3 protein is CASSLDIYNEQFF. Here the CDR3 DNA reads TGTGCCAGCAGCTTAGACATTTACAATGAGCAGTTCTTC.

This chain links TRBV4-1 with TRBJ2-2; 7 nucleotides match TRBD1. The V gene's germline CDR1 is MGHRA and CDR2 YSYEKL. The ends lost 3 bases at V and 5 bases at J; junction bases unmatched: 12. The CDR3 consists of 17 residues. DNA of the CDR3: TGCGCCAGCAGCCAGCCCCCGGTCGTCAGGGGGACCGGGGAGCTGTTTTTT. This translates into CASSQPPVVRGTGELFF.

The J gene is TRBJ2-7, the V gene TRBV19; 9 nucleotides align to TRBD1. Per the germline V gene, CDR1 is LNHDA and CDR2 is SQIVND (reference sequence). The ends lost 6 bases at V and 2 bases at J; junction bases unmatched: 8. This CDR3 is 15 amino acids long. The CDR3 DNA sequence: TGTGCCAGTAGGCGCGGGACAGGGAGGACCTACGAGCAGTACTTC. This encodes CASRRGTGRTYEQYF.

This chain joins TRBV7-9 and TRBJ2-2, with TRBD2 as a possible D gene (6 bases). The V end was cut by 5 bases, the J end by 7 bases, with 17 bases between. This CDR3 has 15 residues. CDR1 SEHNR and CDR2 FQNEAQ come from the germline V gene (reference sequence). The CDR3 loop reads CASSPVGGFDGELFF. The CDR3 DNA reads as TGTGCCAGCAGCCCCGTCGGGGGTTTTGACGGGGAGCTGTTTTTT.

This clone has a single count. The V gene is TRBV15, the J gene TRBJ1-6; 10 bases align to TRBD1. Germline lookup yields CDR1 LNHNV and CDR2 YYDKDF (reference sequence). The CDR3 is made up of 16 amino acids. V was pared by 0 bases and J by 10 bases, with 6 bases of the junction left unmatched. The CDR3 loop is CATSRDRDRGLSPLHF. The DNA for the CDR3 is TGTGCCACCAGCAGAGACCGGGACAGGGGTCTCTCACCCCTCCACTTT.

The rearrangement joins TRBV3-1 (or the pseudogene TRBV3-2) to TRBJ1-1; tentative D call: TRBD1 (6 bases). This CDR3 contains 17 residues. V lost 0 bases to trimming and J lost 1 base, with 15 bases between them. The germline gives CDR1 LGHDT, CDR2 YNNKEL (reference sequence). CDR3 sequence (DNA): TGTGCCAGCAGCCAAGATCGTATGGGACATCAGAACACTGAAGCTTTCTTT. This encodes CASSQDRMGHQNTEAFF.

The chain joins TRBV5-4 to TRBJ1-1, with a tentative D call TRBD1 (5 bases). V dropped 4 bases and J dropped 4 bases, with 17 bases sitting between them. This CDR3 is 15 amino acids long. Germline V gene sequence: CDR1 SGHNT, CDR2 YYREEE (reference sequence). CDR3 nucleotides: TGTGCCAGCAGCATACCCCTCGGGGGGGTCACTGAAGCTTTCTTT. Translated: CASSIPLGGVTEAFF.

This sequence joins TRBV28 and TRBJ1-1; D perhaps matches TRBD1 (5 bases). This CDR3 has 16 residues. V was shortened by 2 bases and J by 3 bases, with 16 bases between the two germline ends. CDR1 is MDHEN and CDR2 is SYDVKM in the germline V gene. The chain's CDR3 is CASSLLTVSEYTEAFF. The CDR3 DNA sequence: TGTGCCAGCAGTTTACTGACAGTTTCGGAATACACTGAAGCTTTCTTT. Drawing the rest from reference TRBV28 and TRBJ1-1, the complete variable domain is DVKVTQSSRYLVKRTGEKVFLECVQDMDHENMFWYRQDPGLGLRLIYFSYDVKMKEKGDIPEGYSVSREKKERFSLILESASTNQTSMYLCASSLLTVSEYTEAFFGQGTRLTVV.

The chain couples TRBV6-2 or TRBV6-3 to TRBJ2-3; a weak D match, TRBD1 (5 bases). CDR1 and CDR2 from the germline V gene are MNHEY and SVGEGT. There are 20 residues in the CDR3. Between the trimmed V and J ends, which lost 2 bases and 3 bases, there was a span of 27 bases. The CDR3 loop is CASSYPSYGQGSLRTDTQYF. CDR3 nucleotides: TGTGCCAGCAGTTACCCCTCCTACGGGCAGGGCTCCCTAAGAACAGATACGCAGTATTTT.

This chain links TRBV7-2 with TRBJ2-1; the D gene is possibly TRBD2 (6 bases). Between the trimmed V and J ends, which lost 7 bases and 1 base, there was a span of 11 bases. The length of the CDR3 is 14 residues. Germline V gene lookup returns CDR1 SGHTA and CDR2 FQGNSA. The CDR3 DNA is TGTGCCAGCACCCCCGGGGGTTCCTACAATGAGCAGTTCTTC. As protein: CASTPGGSYNEQFF.

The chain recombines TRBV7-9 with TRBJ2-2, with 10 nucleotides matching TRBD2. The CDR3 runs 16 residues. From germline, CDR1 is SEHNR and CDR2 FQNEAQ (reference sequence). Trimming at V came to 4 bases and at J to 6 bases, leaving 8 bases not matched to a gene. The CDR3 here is CASSWALAGVPGELFF. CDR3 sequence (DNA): TGTGCCAGCAGCTGGGCCCTAGCGGGGGTGCCCGGGGAGCTGTTTTTT.

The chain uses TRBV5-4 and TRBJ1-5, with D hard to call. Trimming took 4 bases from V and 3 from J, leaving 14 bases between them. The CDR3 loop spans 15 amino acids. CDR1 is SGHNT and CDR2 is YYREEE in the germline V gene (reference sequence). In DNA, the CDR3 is TGTGCCAGCAGCCCCGGAGGCGGCCCCAATCAGCCCCAGCATTTT. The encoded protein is CASSPGGGPNQPQHF.

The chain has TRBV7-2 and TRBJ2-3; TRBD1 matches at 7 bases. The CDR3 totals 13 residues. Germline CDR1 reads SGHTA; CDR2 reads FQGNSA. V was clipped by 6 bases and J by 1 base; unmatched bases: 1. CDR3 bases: TGTGCCAGCAGAACAGGGGGCACAGATACGCAGTATTTT. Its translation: CASRTGGTDTQYF.

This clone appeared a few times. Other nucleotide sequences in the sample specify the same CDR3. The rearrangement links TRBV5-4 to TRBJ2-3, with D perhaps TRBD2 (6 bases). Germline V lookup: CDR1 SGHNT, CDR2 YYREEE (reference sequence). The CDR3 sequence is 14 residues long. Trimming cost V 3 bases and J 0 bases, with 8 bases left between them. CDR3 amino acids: CASSSGTSTDTQYF. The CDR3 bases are TGTGCCAGCAGCTCCGGGACTAGCACAGATACGCAGTATTTT.

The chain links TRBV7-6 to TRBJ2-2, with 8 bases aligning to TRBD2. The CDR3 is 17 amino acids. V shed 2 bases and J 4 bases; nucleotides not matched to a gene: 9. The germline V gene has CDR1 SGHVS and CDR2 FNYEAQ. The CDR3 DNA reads TGTGCCAGCAGCTTATTGGGCGGGAGGACGGGCACCGGGGAGCTGTTTTTT. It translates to CASSLLGGRTGTGELFF.

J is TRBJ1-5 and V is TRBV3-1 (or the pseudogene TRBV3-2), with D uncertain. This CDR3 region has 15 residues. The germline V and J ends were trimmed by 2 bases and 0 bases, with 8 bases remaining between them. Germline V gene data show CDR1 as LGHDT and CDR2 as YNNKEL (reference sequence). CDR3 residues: CASSQNPSSNQPQHF. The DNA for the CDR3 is TGTGCCAGCAGCCAAAACCCCAGTAGCAATCAGCCCCAGCATTTT.

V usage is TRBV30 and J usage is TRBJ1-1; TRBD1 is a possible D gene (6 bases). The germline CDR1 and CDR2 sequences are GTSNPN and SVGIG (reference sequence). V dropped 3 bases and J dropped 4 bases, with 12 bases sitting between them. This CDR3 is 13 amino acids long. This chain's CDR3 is CAWRHQGSTEAFF. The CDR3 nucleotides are TGTGCCTGGAGACACCAGGGGAGCACTGAAGCTTTCTTT.

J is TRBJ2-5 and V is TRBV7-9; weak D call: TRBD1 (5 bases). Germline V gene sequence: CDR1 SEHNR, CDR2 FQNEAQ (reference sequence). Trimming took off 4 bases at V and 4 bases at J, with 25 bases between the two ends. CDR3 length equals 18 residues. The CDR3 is CASSSAVVGGLGAETQYF. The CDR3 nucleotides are TGTGCCAGCAGCTCAGCCGTCGTCGGCGGCCTAGGGGCAGAGACCCAGTACTTC.

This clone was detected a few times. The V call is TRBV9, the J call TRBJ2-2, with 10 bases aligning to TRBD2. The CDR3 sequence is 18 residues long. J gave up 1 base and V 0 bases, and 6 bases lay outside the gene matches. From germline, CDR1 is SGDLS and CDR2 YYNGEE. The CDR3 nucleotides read TGTGCCAGCAGCGTAGTTGCTCTAGCGGGAGTGAACACCGGGGAGCTGTTTTTT. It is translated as CASSVVALAGVNTGELFF.

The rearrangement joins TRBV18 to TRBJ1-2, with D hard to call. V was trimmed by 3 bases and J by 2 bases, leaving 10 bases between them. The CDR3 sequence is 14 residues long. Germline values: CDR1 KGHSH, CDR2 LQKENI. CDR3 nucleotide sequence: TGTGCCAGCTCACCGGAACAGTTAAACTATGGCTACACCTTC. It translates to CASSPEQLNYGYTF.